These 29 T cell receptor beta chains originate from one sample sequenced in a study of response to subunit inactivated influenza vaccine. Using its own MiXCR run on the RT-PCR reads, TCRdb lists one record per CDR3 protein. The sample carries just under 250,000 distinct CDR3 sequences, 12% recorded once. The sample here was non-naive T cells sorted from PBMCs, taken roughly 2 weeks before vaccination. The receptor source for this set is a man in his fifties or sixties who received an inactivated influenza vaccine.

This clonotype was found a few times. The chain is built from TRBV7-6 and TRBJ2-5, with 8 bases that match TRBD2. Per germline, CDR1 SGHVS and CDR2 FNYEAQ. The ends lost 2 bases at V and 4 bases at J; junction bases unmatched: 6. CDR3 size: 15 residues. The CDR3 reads CASSLTGGPGETQYF. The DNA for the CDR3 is TGTGCCAGCAGCTTAACGGGAGGGCCGGGAGAGACCCAGTACTTC.

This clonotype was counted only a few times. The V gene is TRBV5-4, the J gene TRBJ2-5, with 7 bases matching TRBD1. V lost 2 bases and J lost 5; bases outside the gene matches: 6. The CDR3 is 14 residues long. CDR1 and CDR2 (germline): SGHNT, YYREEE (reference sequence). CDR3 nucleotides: TGTGCCAGCAGCTTACCGGGACAGAGGGAGACCCAGTACTTC. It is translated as CASSLPGQRETQYF.

CDR3 sequence: CASSLDHLEQYF. The CDR3 bases are TGCGCCAGCAGCTTGGACCACCTCGAGCAGTACTTC. This rearrangement joins TRBV5-1 to TRBJ2-7; D remains unclear. The CDR3 is 12 residues long. Germline CDR1 reads SGHRS; CDR2 reads YFSETQ. V was clipped by 0 bases and J by 6 bases, with 7 bases between them. The variable domain in full, completed from reference TRBV5-1 and TRBJ2-7, reads KAGVTQTPRYLIKTRGQQVTLSCSPISGHRSVSWYQQTPGQGLQFLFEYFSETQRNKGNFPGRFSGRQFSNSRSEMNVSTLELGDSALYLCASSLDHLEQYFGPGTRLTVT.

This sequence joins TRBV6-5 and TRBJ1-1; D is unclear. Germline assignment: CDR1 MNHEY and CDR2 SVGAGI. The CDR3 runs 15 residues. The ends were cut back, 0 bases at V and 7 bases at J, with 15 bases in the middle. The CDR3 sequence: CASSYSLGPVVEAFF. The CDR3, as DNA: TGTGCCAGCAGTTACTCGTTAGGGCCAGTCGTTGAAGCTTTCTTT.

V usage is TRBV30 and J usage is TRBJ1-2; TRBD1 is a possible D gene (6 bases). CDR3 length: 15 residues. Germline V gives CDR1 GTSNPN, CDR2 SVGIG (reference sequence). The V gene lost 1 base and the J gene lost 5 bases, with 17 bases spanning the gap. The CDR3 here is CAWSGLDGQQYGYTF. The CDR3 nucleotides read TGTGCCTGGAGTGGACTAGATGGACAGCAATATGGCTACACCTTC.

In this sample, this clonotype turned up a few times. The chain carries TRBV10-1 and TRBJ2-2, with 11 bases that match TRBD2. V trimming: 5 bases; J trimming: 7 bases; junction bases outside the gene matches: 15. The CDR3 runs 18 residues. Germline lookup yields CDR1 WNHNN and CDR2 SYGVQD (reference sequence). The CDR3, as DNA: TGCGCCAGCAGTTACTCCGTACTAGCGGGGGTTACCATCGGGGAGCTGTTTTTT. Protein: CASSYSVLAGVTIGELFF.

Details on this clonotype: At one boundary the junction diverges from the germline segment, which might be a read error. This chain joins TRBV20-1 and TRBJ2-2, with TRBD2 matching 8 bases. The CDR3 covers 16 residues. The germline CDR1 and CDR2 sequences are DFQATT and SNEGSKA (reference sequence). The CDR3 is CCARARGRSSTGELFF. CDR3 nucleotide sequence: TGCTGTGCTAGAGCTCGCGGGAGGTCTAGCACCGGGGAGCTGTTTTTT.

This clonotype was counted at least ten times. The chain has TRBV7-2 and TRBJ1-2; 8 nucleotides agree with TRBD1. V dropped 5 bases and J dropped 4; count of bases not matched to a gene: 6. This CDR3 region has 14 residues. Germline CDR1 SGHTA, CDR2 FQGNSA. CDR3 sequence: CASSLQGGLYGYTF. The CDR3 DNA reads TGTGCCAGCAGCCTACAGGGGGGTCTCTATGGCTACACCTTC.

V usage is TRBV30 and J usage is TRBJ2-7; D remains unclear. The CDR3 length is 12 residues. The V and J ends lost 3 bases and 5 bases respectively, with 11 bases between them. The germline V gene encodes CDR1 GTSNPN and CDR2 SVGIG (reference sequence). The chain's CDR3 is CAWSPSGDEQYF. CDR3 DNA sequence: TGTGCCTGGAGCCCTTCGGGCGACGAGCAGTACTTC.

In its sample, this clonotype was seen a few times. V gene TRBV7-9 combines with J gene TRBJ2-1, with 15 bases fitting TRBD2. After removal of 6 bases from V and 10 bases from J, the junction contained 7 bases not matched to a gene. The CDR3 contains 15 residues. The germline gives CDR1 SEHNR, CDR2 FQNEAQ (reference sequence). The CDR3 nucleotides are TGTGCCAGCAGGGACGGGACTAGCGGGGGGCCCGAGCAGTTCTTC. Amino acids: CASRDGTSGGPEQFF.

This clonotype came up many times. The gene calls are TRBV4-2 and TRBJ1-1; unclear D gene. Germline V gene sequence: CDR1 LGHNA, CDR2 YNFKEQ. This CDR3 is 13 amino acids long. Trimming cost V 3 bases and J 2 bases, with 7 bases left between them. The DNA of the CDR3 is TGTGCCAGCAGCCAGTCCACTAACACTGAAGCTTTCTTT. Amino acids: CASSQSTNTEAFF.

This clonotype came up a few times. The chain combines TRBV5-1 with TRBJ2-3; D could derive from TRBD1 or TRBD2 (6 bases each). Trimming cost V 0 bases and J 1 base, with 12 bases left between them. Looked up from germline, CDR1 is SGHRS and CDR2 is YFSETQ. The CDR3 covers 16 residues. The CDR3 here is CASSLEGGSGTDTQYF. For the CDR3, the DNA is TGCGCCAGCAGCTTGGAGGGGGGTTCAGGCACAGATACGCAGTATTTT.

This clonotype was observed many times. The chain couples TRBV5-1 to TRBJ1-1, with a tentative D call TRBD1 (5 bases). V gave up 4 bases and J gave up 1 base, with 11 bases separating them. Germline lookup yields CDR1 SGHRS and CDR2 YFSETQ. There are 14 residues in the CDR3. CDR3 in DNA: TGCGCCAGCAGCGGGGGGACGGCGAACACTGAAGCTTTCTTT. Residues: CASSGGTANTEAFF.

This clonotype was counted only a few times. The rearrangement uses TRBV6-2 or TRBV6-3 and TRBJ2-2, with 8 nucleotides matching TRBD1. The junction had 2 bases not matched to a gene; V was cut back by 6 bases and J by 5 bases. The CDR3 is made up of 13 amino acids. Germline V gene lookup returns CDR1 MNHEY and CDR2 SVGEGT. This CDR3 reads CASRRQGTGELFF. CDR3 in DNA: TGTGCCAGCAGGCGACAGGGGACCGGGGAGCTGTTTTTT.

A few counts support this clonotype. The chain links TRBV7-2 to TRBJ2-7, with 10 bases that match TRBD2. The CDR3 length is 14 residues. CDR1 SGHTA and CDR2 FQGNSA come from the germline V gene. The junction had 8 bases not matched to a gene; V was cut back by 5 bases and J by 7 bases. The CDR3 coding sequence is TGTGCCAGCAGCGCAATAGCGGGAGGTGAAGAGCAGTACTTC. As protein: CASSAIAGGEEQYF.

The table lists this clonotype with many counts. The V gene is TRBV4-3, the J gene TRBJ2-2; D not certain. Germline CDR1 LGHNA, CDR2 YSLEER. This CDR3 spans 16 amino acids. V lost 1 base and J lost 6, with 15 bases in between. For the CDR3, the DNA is TGCGCCAGCAGCCAAGTCCCCTATTCCACCCCCGGGGAGCTGTTTTTT. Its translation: CASSQVPYSTPGELFF.

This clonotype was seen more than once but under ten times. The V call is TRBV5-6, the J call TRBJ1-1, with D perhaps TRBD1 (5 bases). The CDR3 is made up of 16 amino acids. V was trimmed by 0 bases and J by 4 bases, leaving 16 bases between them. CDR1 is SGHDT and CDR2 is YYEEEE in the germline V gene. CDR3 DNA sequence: TGTGCCAGCAGCTTGGACAGGACTTTAATGGCCACTGAAGCTTTCTTT. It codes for CASSLDRTLMATEAFF.

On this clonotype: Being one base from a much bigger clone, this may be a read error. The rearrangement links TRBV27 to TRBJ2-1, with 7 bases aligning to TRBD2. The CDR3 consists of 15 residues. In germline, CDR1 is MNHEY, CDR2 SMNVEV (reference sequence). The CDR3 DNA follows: TGTGCCAGCAGTTTTGGCGGGAGATTCTACAATAAGCAGTTCTTC. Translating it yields CASSFGGRFYNKQFF.

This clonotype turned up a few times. This chain's CDR3 is CASSGRSLSTDTQYF. CDR3 nucleotide sequence: TGTGCCAGCAGCGGACGAAGTTTAAGCACAGATACGCAGTATTTT. V gene TRBV6-1 combines with J gene TRBJ2-3; D is undetermined. V was pared by 6 bases and J by 0 bases, with 13 bases between. The CDR3 is 15 residues long. In germline, CDR1 is MNHNS, CDR2 SASEGT.

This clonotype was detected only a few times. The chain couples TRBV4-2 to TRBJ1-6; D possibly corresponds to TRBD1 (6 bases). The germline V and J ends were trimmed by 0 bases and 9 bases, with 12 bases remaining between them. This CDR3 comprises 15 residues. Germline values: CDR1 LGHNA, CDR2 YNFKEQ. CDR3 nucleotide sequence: TGTGCCAGCAGCCAAGAGGCCCGGGGGCGTTCACCCCTCCACTTT. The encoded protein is CASSQEARGRSPLHF.

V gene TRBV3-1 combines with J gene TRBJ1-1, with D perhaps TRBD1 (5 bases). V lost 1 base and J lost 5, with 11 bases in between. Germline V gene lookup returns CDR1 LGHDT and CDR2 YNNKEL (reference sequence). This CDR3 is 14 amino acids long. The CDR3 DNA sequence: TGTGCCAGCAGCCAAGGGTCAGAGGGGACTGAAGCTTTCTTT. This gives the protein CASSQGSEGTEAFF.

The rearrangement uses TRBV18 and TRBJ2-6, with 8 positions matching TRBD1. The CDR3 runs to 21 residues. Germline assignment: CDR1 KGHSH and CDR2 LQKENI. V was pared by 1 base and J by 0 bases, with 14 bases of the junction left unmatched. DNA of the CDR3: TGTGCCAGCTCACCACTCCCCCGGGCCGACAGGGGAAACTCTGGGGCCAACGTCCTGACTTTC. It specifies CASSPLPRADRGNSGANVLTF.

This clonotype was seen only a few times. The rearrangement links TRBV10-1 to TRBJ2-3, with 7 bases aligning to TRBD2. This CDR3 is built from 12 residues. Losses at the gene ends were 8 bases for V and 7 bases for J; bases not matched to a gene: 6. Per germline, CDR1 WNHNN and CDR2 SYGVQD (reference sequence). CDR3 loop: CASASGGNTQYF. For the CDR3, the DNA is TGCGCCAGCGCGTCGGGGGGAAATACGCAGTATTTT.

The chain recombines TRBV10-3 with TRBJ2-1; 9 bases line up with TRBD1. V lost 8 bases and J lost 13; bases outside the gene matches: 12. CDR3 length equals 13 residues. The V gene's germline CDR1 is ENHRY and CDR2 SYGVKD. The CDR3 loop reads CAIRQGQGTPQFF. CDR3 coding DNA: TGTGCCATCCGCCAGGGACAGGGAACTCCCCAGTTCTTC.

The CDR3 region has the DNA TGCGCCAGCAGCTTGGGTGGGACCGCGGCCGGGGAGCTGTTTTTT. Amino acids: CASSLGGTAAGELFF. The chain has TRBV5-1 and TRBJ2-2; D assignment may be TRBD1 or TRBD2 (5 bases each). Per the germline V gene, CDR1 is SGHRS and CDR2 is YFSETQ. The CDR3 runs 15 residues. The ends were cut back, 0 bases at V and 6 bases at J, with 12 bases in the middle.

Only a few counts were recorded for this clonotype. CDR3 protein: CASSDSLRAVMAKDTQYF. Written as DNA, the CDR3 is TGTGCCAGCAGTGATTCGCTGCGGGCGGTCATGGCGAAAGATACGCAGTATTTT. This chain joins TRBV2 and TRBJ2-3; a weak D match, TRBD2 (5 bases). Germline V lookup: CDR1 SNHLY, CDR2 FYNNEI. V dropped 3 bases and J dropped 5 bases, with 24 bases sitting between them. The CDR3 has 18 residues. Together with reference TRBV2 and TRBJ2-3, the CDR3 gives the full variable domain: EPEVTQTPSHQVTQMGQEVILRCVPISNHLYFYWYRQILGQKVEFLVSFYNNEISEKSEIFDDQFSVERPDGSNFTLKIRSTKLEDSAMYFCASSDSLRAVMAKDTQYFGPGTRLTVL.

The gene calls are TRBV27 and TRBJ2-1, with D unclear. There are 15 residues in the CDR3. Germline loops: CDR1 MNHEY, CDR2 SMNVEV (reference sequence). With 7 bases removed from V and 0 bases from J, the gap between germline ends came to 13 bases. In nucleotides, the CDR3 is TGTGCCAGCACCCTAGGCGGTAGCTCCTACAATGAGCAGTTCTTC. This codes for CASTLGGSSYNEQFF.

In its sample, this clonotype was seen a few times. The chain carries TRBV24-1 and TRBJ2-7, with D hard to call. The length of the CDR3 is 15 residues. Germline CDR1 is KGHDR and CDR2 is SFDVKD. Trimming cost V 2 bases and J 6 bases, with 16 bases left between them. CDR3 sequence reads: CATSDSIISSGEQYF. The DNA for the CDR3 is TGTGCCACCAGTGATTCCATAATTTCCTCGGGCGAGCAGTACTTC.

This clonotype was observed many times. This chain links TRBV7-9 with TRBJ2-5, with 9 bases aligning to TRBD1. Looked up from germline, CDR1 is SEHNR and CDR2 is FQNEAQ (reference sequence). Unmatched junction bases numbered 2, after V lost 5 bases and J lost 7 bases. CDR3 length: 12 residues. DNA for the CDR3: TGTGCCAGCAGCCTGGGACAGGGGACCCAGTACTTC. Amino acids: CASSLGQGTQYF.